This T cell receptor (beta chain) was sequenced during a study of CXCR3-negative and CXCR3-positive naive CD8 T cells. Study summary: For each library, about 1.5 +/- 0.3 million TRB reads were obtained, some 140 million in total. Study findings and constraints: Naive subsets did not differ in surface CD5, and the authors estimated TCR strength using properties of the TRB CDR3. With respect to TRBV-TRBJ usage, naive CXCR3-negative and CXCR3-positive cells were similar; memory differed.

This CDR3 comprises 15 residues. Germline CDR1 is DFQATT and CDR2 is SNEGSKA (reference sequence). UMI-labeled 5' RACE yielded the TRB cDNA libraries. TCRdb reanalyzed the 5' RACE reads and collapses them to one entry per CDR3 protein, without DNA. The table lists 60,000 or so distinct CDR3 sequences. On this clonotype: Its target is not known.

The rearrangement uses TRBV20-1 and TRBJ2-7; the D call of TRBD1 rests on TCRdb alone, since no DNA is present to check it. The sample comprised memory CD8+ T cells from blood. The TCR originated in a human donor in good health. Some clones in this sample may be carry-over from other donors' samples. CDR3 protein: CSAVAIGTGSYEQYF.